One sample yielded the 32 T cell receptor beta chains listed below, sequenced in a study of T cell repertoires in cytomegalovirus infection. Each CDR3 protein gets one entry after TCRdb re-called the reads with MiXCR. The data show roughly 760,000 distinct CDR3 sequences, 35% seen once. Input material: PBMCs. The receptors were sampled from a human donor in good health (CMV status not recorded). Some clones in this sample may be carry-over from other donors' samples.

The chain carries TRBV19 and TRBJ1-5; D unresolved. Germline CDR1 and CDR2: LNHDA and SQIVND (reference sequence). Trimming shortened V by 0 bases and J by 5 bases, and 5 bases separated the two germline ends. This CDR3 has 13 amino acids. The DNA of the CDR3 is TGTGCCAGTAGTATAGATCTAGATCAGCCCCAGCATTTT. It specifies CASSIDLDQPQHF.

The V gene is TRBV28, the J gene TRBJ1-5; D gene ambiguous. The CDR3 length is 17 residues. V was clipped by 2 bases and J by 0 bases, with 14 bases between them. Germline CDR1 reads MDHEN; CDR2 reads SYDVKM. This CDR3 reads CASSLGQIPYSNQPQHF. The CDR3 DNA sequence: TGTGCCAGCAGTTTAGGGCAGATTCCTTATAGCAATCAGCCCCAGCATTTT.

In its sample, this clonotype was seen a few times. Relative to the germline gene, one junction end is altered; a read error may explain this. The chain combines TRBV27 with TRBJ2-3; no firm D call. The CDR3 totals 15 residues. Germline V gene data show CDR1 as MNHEY and CDR2 as SMNVEV (reference sequence). The CDR3 coding sequence is TGTGCCAGCAGTTTATCCCCTCTAGTCACAAATACGCAGTATTTT. It specifies CASSLSPLVTNTQYF.

The gene calls are TRBV6-1 and TRBJ2-4; no firm D call. This CDR3 contains 16 residues. V lost 0 bases and J 9 bases, leaving 18 bases between the germline ends. The germline V gene encodes CDR1 MNHNS and CDR2 SASEGT. Written as DNA, the CDR3 is TGTGCCAGCAGTGAAGCGGCCAACGGCTACCGTTGCATTCAGTACTTC. As protein: CASSEAANGYRCIQYF.

The chain has TRBV5-3 and TRBJ1-2; D gene uncertain. TRBV5-3 is identified as an open reading frame with a role that is uncertain. V was cut by 8 bases and J by 0 bases, with 20 bases left in between. The CDR3 runs 16 residues. CDR3 amino acids: CASSADQRNTNYGYTF. The CDR3 coding sequence is TGTGCCAGCAGCGCCGACCAGCGGAATACTAACTATGGCTACACCTTC.

This clonotype showed up many times. This sequence joins TRBV7-2 and TRBJ2-7; D gene uncertain. V lost 8 bases and J lost 2, with 16 bases in between. Germline CDR1 and CDR2: SGHTA and FQGNSA. The CDR3 sequence is 14 residues long. The CDR3 reads CASGRPSTAYEQYF. The CDR3 DNA follows: TGTGCCAGCGGTCGACCCTCTACAGCCTACGAGCAGTACTTC.

J is TRBJ2-2 and V is TRBV5-4, with D uncertain. Germline V gene data show CDR1 as SGHNT and CDR2 as YYREEE (reference sequence). The CDR3 contains 20 residues. Deletions cut 0 bases from V and 0 bases from J, with 21 bases between. The CDR3 reads CASSLVARSVETANTGELFF. For the CDR3, the DNA is TGTGCCAGCAGCTTGGTTGCTAGGTCCGTTGAAACCGCGAACACCGGGGAGCTGTTTTTT.

The rearrangement links TRBV28 to TRBJ2-5; 8 bases align to TRBD2. The V gene end was trimmed by 6 bases and the J gene end by 1 base; junction bases not matched to a gene: 7. Looked up from germline, CDR1 is MDHEN and CDR2 is SYDVKM. The CDR3 runs to 15 residues. CDR3 sequence: CASRRGGIPQETQYF. The CDR3 bases are TGTGCCAGCAGACGGGGGGGCATCCCCCAAGAGACCCAGTACTTC.

This clonotype was counted ten times or more. The V call is TRBV7-2, the J call TRBJ1-2; 10 nucleotides agree with TRBD1. The ends lost 5 bases at V and 5 bases at J; junction bases unmatched: 5. The CDR3 consists of 14 residues. Germline loops: CDR1 SGHTA, CDR2 FQGNSA. The CDR3 DNA follows: TGTGCCAGCAGCACAGACAGGGGGCCTTATGGCTACACCTTC. It yields the protein CASSTDRGPYGYTF.

This clonotype has a handful of counts. The gene calls are TRBV2 and TRBJ1-2; D ambiguous. V was shortened by 4 bases and J by 2 bases, with 8 bases between the two germline ends. The CDR3 runs 13 residues. Germline V gene lookup returns CDR1 SNHLY and CDR2 FYNNEI. CDR3 sequence: CASSVVQNYGYTF. CDR3 bases: TGTGCCAGCAGTGTGGTACAGAACTATGGCTACACCTTC.

This chain joins TRBV13 and TRBJ2-7, with D unresolved. Trimming removed 0 bases at V and 5 bases at J, with 11 bases between. The CDR3 sequence is 14 residues long. From germline, CDR1 is PRHDT and CDR2 FYEKMQ (reference sequence). The CDR3 reads CASSLGLRWNEQYF. DNA of the CDR3: TGTGCCAGCAGCTTAGGTTTAAGATGGAACGAGCAGTACTTC.

The gene calls are TRBV6-5 and TRBJ1-5, with D tentatively TRBD1 (5 bases). Trimming removed 2 bases at V and 10 bases at J, with 9 bases between. The CDR3 is 12 amino acids. CDR1 and CDR2 from the germline V gene are MNHEY and SVGAGI. CDR3 in amino acids: CASSYPRGPQHF. The DNA for the CDR3 is TGTGCCAGCAGTTACCCAAGGGGACCCCAGCATTTT.

This clonotype showed up just a few times. The rearrangement uses TRBV6-8 and TRBJ2-1; tentative D call: TRBD1 (6 bases). From germline, CDR1 is MNHGY and CDR2 SAAAGT. The ends were cut back, 2 bases at V and 3 bases at J, with 11 bases in the middle. This CDR3 comprises 15 residues. This chain's CDR3 is CASSYGTQLYNEQFF. The CDR3 coding sequence is TGTGCCAGCAGTTACGGGACACAACTCTACAATGAGCAGTTCTTC.

V and J are TRBV29-1 and TRBJ1-2, with 7 bases that match TRBD1. Germline V lookup: CDR1 SQVTM, CDR2 ANQGSEA. The junction had 4 bases not matched to a gene; V was cut back by 6 bases and J by 3 bases. The CDR3 consists of 12 residues. The CDR3 nucleotides are TGCAGCGTCGACAGGGCCGACTATGGCTACACCTTC. Translating it yields CSVDRADYGYTF.

Ten or more counts support this clonotype. The chain links TRBV7-2 to TRBJ1-1; 9 positions agree with TRBD1. The CDR3 has 16 residues. Germline CDR1 is SGHTA and CDR2 is FQGNSA. Trimming took 5 bases from V and 5 from J; bases not matched to a gene: 12. CDR3 loop: CASSRLGGQGGTEAFF. CDR3 bases: TGTGCCAGCAGCCGCCTGGGGGGACAGGGAGGGACTGAAGCTTTCTTT.

This clonotype showed up just a few times. The CDR3 DNA reads TGTGCCAGCAGCTTTGAGTCCGGGGCAGGGAGGACTGAAGCTTTCTTT. Its protein is CASSFESGAGRTEAFF. The chain employs TRBV7-9 and TRBJ1-1; perhaps TRBD1 as D (5 bases). V was trimmed by 3 bases and J by 5 bases, leaving 19 bases between them. Germline-derived CDR1 and CDR2 are SEHNR and FQNEAQ (reference sequence). The CDR3 has 16 amino acids. Full variable domain (remainder filled in from reference TRBV7-9 and TRBJ1-1): DTGVSQNPRHKITKRGQNVTFRCDPISEHNRLYWYRQTLGQGPEFLTYFQNEAQLEKSRLLSDRFSAERPKGSFSTLEIQRTEQGDSAMYLCASSFESGAGRTEAFFGQGTRLTVV.

V is TRBV12-3 or TRBV12-4 and J is TRBJ1-2, with D tentatively TRBD1 (5 bases). V was trimmed by 2 bases and J by 7 bases, leaving 14 bases between them. CDR3 length equals 14 residues. The CDR3 bases are TGTGCCAGCAGTTTACTGTCAGGGAGCGGTGGCTACACCTTC. Translating it yields CASSLLSGSGGYTF.

There are many counts of this clonotype. The J gene is TRBJ1-2, the V gene TRBV28, with D uncertain. Trimming stripped 3 bases from V and 5 bases from J, with 7 bases between. This CDR3 is 12 amino acids long. The germline gives CDR1 MDHEN, CDR2 SYDVKM. CDR3 protein: CASSLPRYGYTF. The CDR3 DNA reads as TGTGCCAGCAGTTTGCCCCGATATGGCTACACCTTC.

This clonotype appeared many times. V usage is TRBV7-2 and J usage is TRBJ1-1; the match to TRBD1 covers 9 bases. Looked up from germline, CDR1 is SGHTA and CDR2 is FQGNSA. There are 15 residues in the CDR3. Unmatched junction bases numbered 4, after V lost 0 bases and J lost 5 bases. In nucleotides, the CDR3 is TGTGCCAGCAGCTTAGCCGGGACAGGGACGACTGAAGCTTTCTTT. Translating gives CASSLAGTGTTEAFF.

This clonotype was found a few times. The rearrangement joins TRBV7-9 to TRBJ1-1; D not certain. Trimming removed 1 base at V and 3 bases at J, with 9 bases between. This CDR3 has 14 amino acids. Germline V lookup: CDR1 SEHNR, CDR2 FQNEAQ (reference sequence). CDR3 DNA: TGTGCCAGCAGCTTAGGGTTCCGGGACACTGAAGCTTTCTTT. This codes for CASSLGFRDTEAFF.

V is TRBV5-6 and J is TRBJ1-3; 8 bases are a match to TRBD1. Germline V gives CDR1 SGHDT, CDR2 YYEEEE. J lost 1 base, V lost 6 bases, and 9 bases had no gene match. The CDR3 totals 16 residues. CDR3 DNA: TGTGCCAGCAACCTCAGGGGGCCTGGGTCTGGAAACACCATATATTTT. It specifies CASNLRGPGSGNTIYF.

This chain uses TRBV12-3 or TRBV12-4 with TRBJ2-2; D is ambiguous. Between the trimmed V and J ends, which lost 6 bases and 7 bases, there was a span of 15 bases. The CDR3 sequence is 14 residues long. CDR3 DNA sequence: TGTGCCAGCAGCCACGAGGCGTTCGGCGGGGAGCTGTTTTTT. It encodes CASSHEAFGGELFF.

CDR3 region: CSALAGSSPHQYF. The CDR3 DNA reads as TGCAGTGCTCTAGCGGGGAGTTCCCCCCACCAGTACTTC. The chain recombines TRBV20-1 with TRBJ2-4, with 9 bases matching TRBD2. The junction had 12 bases not matched to a gene; V was cut back by 5 bases and J by 13 bases. The CDR3 covers 13 residues. Germline assignment: CDR1 DFQATT and CDR2 SNEGSKA (reference sequence).

This clonotype occurred a few times. V and J are TRBV7-9 and TRBJ2-2; 8 nucleotides line up with TRBD1. The CDR3 is 16 residues long. J was trimmed by 1 base and V by 8 bases; bases with no gene match: 9. Germline CDR1 is SEHNR and CDR2 is FQNEAQ (reference sequence). The CDR3 DNA follows: TGTGCCAGCCTTTACGCCGGACAGGGGAACACCGGGGAGCTGTTTTTT. The encoded protein is CASLYAGQGNTGELFF.

The chain recombines TRBV12-3 or TRBV12-4 with TRBJ1-1; no reliable D call. The CDR3 has 13 residues. The V gene lost 6 bases and the J gene lost 3 bases, with 11 bases spanning the gap. CDR3 in amino acids: CASSQKKYTEAFF. Here the CDR3 DNA reads TGTGCCAGCAGCCAGAAGAAGTACACTGAAGCTTTCTTT.

This clonotype was seen a few times. V usage is TRBV7-6 and J usage is TRBJ1-4, with 9 positions matching TRBD1. Germline V gene sequence: CDR1 SGHVS, CDR2 FNYEAQ. The CDR3 consists of 18 residues. J lost 5 bases, V lost 4 bases, and 14 bases had no gene match. The CDR3 is CASSSYPGGDRANEKLFF. The CDR3 nucleotides are TGTGCCAGCAGCTCCTACCCGGGGGGGGACAGGGCGAATGAAAAACTGTTTTTT. Full variable domain (remainder filled in from reference TRBV7-6 and TRBJ1-4): GAGVSQSPRYKVTKRGQDVALRCDPISGHVSLYWYRQALGQGPEFLTYFNYEAQQDKSGLPNDRFSAERPEGSISTLTIQRTEQRDSAMYRCASSSYPGGDRANEKLFFGSGTQLSVL.

V is TRBV29-1 and J is TRBJ1-1; D is unresolved. Germline lookup yields CDR1 SQVTM and CDR2 ANQGSEA. V lost 3 bases, J lost 1 base, and 9 bases lay in between. The length of the CDR3 is 13 residues. CDR3 nucleotide sequence: TGCAGCGTTGACTTCGGACCGAACACTGAAGCTTTCTTT. This encodes CSVDFGPNTEAFF.

CDR3 loop: CASSPGLAGLETQYF. For the CDR3, the DNA is TGTGCCAGCAGTCCGGGACTAGCGGGATTAGAGACCCAGTACTTC. The rearrangement joins TRBV28 to TRBJ2-5; TRBD2 aligns across 13 bases. The CDR3 covers 15 residues. Trimming removed 5 bases from V and 4 bases from J; junction bases left unmatched: 4. Looked up from germline, CDR1 is MDHEN and CDR2 is SYDVKM.

The chain joins TRBV4-1 to TRBJ2-1; D not resolved. V gave up 4 bases and J gave up 0 bases, with 13 bases separating them. The CDR3 is 16 amino acids. CDR1 and CDR2 (germline): MGHRA, YSYEKL. CDR3 coding DNA: TGCGCCAGCAGCCGCCCCACTAAGAGCTCCTACAATGAGCAGTTCTTC. It encodes CASSRPTKSSYNEQFF.

The chain recombines TRBV24-1 with TRBJ2-2; D gene unclear. Trimming cost V 0 bases and J 3 bases, with 10 bases left between them. The CDR3 sequence is 16 residues long. The germline V gene has CDR1 KGHDR and CDR2 SFDVKD. In DNA form, the CDR3 reads TGTGCCACCAGTGATTTGCAGTTTGGGGACACCGGGGAGCTGTTTTTT. Translating gives CATSDLQFGDTGELFF.

V usage is TRBV12-3 or TRBV12-4 and J usage is TRBJ1-2, with no clear D. This CDR3 spans 14 amino acids. The ends were cut back, 7 bases at V and 5 bases at J, with 17 bases in the middle. CDR3 in DNA: TGTGCCAGCACCCGGGGAGGGATAGGGTATGGCTACACCTTC. Translating it yields CASTRGGIGYGYTF.

The V call is TRBV7-2, the J call TRBJ2-7; 10 bases agree with TRBD2. J lost 3 bases, V lost 5 bases, and 16 bases had no gene match. The CDR3 sequence is 18 residues long. From germline, CDR1 is SGHTA and CDR2 FQGNSA. CDR3 in DNA: TGTGCCAGCAGCATATGGACGGGGTCTAGCGGGAGTGTCTACGAGCAGTACTTC. Amino acids: CASSIWTGSSGSVYEQYF.